The 17 T cell receptor beta chains below all came from one sample that was sequenced in a study of response to subunit inactivated influenza vaccine. TCRdb recomputed calls from the RT-PCR reads with MiXCR, one row per CDR3 protein. This table has roughly 170,000 distinct CDR3 sequences, about 9% appearing once. The sample here was non-naive T cells sorted from PBMCs, taken on the day of vaccination. These receptors were collected from a man aged 45-65 years who received an inactivated influenza vaccine.

This clonotype has just a few counts. The CDR3 region is CASSPWTGTNTGELFF. CDR3 coding DNA: TGTGCCAGCAGCCCTTGGACAGGAACGAACACCGGGGAGCTGTTTTTT. The chain has TRBV3-1 and TRBJ2-2, with 7 bases fitting TRBD1. CDR1 and CDR2 (germline): LGHDT, YNNKEL (reference sequence). This CDR3 contains 16 residues. V shed 4 bases, J shed 0 bases, and the junction held 5 bases outside the gene matches.

The V call is TRBV7-6, the J call TRBJ2-1; no reliable D call. V lost 0 bases to trimming and J lost 6 bases, with 15 bases between them. In germline, CDR1 is SGHVS, CDR2 FNYEAQ. The CDR3 runs to 16 residues. DNA of the CDR3: TGTGCCAGCAGCTTAGCGCTTCCGGGCTCCCTCAATGAGCAGTTCTTC. Protein: CASSLALPGSLNEQFF.

The chain links TRBV7-9 to TRBJ1-5, with D unresolved. CDR3 size: 14 residues. In germline, CDR1 is SEHNR, CDR2 FQNEAQ (reference sequence). V dropped 1 base and J dropped 7 bases, with 11 bases sitting between them. The CDR3 DNA reads TGTGCCAGCAGCTTAGAGGGATTAGGCCAGCCCCAGCATTTT. Residues: CASSLEGLGQPQHF.

This clonotype was seen only a few times. V gene TRBV20-1 combines with J gene TRBJ2-7; no clear D. CDR3 length equals 13 residues. The V gene's germline CDR1 is DFQATT and CDR2 SNEGSKA (reference sequence). The ends were cut back, 3 bases at V and 0 bases at J, with 9 bases in the middle. As DNA, the CDR3 is TGCAGTGCTAGTTCTGGCCGCTCCTACGAGCAGTACTTC. Translated: CSASSGRSYEQYF.

V is TRBV27 and J is TRBJ2-3, with 10 bases aligning to TRBD2. CDR1 and CDR2 from the germline V gene are MNHEY and SMNVEV (reference sequence). The junction had 11 bases not matched to a gene; V was cut back by 6 bases and J by 5 bases. The CDR3 runs to 16 residues. In nucleotides, the CDR3 is TGTGCCAGCAGGGGGGGTAGCGGGAGGATTCTAGATACGCAGTATTTT. Its translation: CASRGGSGRILDTQYF.

This clonotype has just a few counts. This chain connects TRBV5-1 to TRBJ1-1; D is unresolved. V was trimmed by 1 base and J by 1 base, leaving 11 bases between them. CDR3 length: 15 residues. Germline-derived CDR1 and CDR2 are SGHRS and YFSETQ. The CDR3 nucleotides are TGCGCCAGCAGCTTGTTTGAGTTTACGAACACTGAAGCTTTCTTT. This gives the protein CASSLFEFTNTEAFF.

This clonotype was observed a handful of times. The genes are TRBV7-9 and TRBJ1-6, with TRBD1 as a possible D gene (6 bases). CDR3 size: 15 residues. From germline, CDR1 is SEHNR and CDR2 FQNEAQ (reference sequence). V lost 5 bases and J lost 3, with 11 bases in between. CDR3: CASSTMTGYNSPLHF. In DNA, the CDR3 is TGTGCCAGCAGCACCATGACAGGCTATAATTCACCCCTCCACTTT.

This clonotype has a handful of counts. The chain has TRBV19 and TRBJ1-1; 7 positions match TRBD1. The CDR3 has 13 residues. V gave up 6 bases and J gave up 5 bases; unmatched junction bases: 6. CDR1 LNHDA and CDR2 SQIVND come from the germline V gene (reference sequence). CDR3 sequence reads: CASSRGRYTEAFF. Written as DNA, the CDR3 is TGTGCCAGTAGCAGGGGGAGGTATACTGAAGCTTTCTTT.

This clonotype was seen many times. The chain employs TRBV20-1 and TRBJ2-1; 10 bases agree with TRBD2. The CDR3 has 14 residues. CDR1 DFQATT and CDR2 SNEGSKA come from the germline V gene (reference sequence). CDR3 amino acids: CSPKGAGGIAEQFF. CDR3 coding DNA: TGCAGCCCTAAGGGAGCGGGGGGGATCGCTGAGCAGTTCTTC.

This clonotype was detected a few times. This chain links TRBV18 with TRBJ2-7, with TRBD2 matching 9 bases. The V gene's germline CDR1 is KGHSH and CDR2 LQKENI. CDR3 length equals 15 residues. Trimming cost V 6 bases and J 2 bases; bases outside gene matches: 8. Here the CDR3 reads CASSPSGRRTYEQYF. The CDR3 DNA sequence: TGTGCCAGCTCCCCAAGCGGGAGGAGAACCTACGAGCAGTACTTC.

This chain joins TRBV30 and TRBJ2-7, with a possible D match to TRBD1 (6 bases). Germline values: CDR1 GTSNPN, CDR2 SVGIG (reference sequence). The length of the CDR3 is 13 residues. The V end was cut by 0 bases, the J end by 5 bases, with 11 bases between. CDR3 coding DNA: TGTGCCTGGAGTGTACGGGCAGGGGACGAGCAGTACTTC. Translating gives CAWSVRAGDEQYF.

This clonotype was picked up many times. The V and J genes are TRBV6-2 or TRBV6-3 and TRBJ2-7; a possible D gene is TRBD2 (7 bases). Germline CDR1 is MNHEY and CDR2 is SVGEGT. The CDR3 loop spans 15 amino acids. V was trimmed by 0 bases and J by 4 bases, leaving 13 bases between them. The CDR3 nucleotides read TGTGCCAGCAGTTACTCGGCGGGGGCTGCTTACGAGCAGTACTTC. Amino acids: CASSYSAGAAYEQYF.

The rearrangement joins TRBV7-2 to TRBJ2-1; 11 bases match TRBD2. Germline V gives CDR1 SGHTA, CDR2 FQGNSA. Unmatched junction bases numbered 11, after V lost 5 bases and J lost 8 bases. The CDR3 loop spans 16 amino acids. Here the CDR3 reads CASSRIAGGAVYEQFF. As DNA, the CDR3 is TGTGCCAGCAGCCGTATAGCGGGGGGGGCTGTATATGAGCAGTTCTTC.

The chain combines TRBV6-2 or TRBV6-3 with TRBJ1-5; TRBD1 matches at 8 bases. The CDR3 consists of 14 residues. Unmatched junction bases numbered 7, after V lost 5 bases and J lost 7 bases. Germline CDR1 reads MNHEY; CDR2 reads SVGEGT. CDR3 coding DNA: TGTGCCAGCAGTGAGACAGGGGCAGGACAGCCCCAGCATTTT. It specifies CASSETGAGQPQHF.

This clonotype was seen only a few times. The rearrangement joins TRBV6-5 to TRBJ1-1; no clear D. Trimming cost V 0 bases and J 2 bases, with 13 bases left between them. The V gene's germline CDR1 is MNHEY and CDR2 SVGAGI. The CDR3 loop spans 16 amino acids. Here the CDR3 DNA reads TGTGCCAGCAGTTACTCGATAAACTATTTTAACACTGAAGCTTTCTTT. Protein product: CASSYSINYFNTEAFF.

This clonotype is categorized as medium-sized (0.01 to 0.1%). The CDR3, as DNA: TGTGCCAGCAGCCTGACGTCCTACGAGCAGTACTTC. Its translation: CASSLTSYEQYF. V is TRBV12-3 or TRBV12-4 and J is TRBJ2-7; D is undetermined. The CDR3 extends over 12 amino acids. Deletions cut 6 bases from V and 1 base from J, with 7 bases between.

This clonotype showed up many times. The V gene is TRBV5-1, the J gene TRBJ2-1; 10 positions agree with TRBD2. Germline CDR1 SGHRS, CDR2 YFSETQ. Losses at the gene ends were 4 bases for V and 2 bases for J; bases not matched to a gene: 15. This CDR3 has 19 amino acids. The CDR3 spells CASSLMVSSGRATYNEQFF. For the CDR3, the DNA is TGCGCCAGCAGCCTGATGGTCTCCAGCGGGAGGGCTACCTACAATGAGCAGTTCTTC. The whole variable domain, remainder taken from reference TRBV5-1 and TRBJ2-1, is KAGVTQTPRYLIKTRGQQVTLSCSPISGHRSVSWYQQTPGQGLQFLFEYFSETQRNKGNFPGRFSGRQFSNSRSEMNVSTLELGDSALYLCASSLMVSSGRATYNEQFFGPGTRLTVL.